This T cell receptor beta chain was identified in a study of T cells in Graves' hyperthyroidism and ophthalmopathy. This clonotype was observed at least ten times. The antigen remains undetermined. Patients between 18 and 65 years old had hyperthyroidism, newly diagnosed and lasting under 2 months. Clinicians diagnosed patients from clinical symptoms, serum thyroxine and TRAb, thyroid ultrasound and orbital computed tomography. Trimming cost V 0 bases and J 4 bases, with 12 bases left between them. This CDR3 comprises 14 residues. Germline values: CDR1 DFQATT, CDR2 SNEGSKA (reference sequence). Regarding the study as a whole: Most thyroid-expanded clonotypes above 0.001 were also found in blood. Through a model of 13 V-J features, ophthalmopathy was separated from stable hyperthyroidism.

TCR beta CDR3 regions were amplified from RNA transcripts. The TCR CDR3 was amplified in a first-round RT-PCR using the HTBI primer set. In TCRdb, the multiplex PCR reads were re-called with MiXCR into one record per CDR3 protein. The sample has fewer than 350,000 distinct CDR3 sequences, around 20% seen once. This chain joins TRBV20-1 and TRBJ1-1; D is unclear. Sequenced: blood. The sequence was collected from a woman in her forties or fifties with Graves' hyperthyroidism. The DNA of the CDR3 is TGCAGTGCTAGAGAGGGCGGAATAGGCACTGAAGCTTTCTTT. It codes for CSAREGGIGTEAFF.